These 21 T cell receptor gamma chains were all obtained from the same sample, sequenced in a study of γδ T cells in repeated Plasmodium falciparum infection. Gammadelta T cells were flow-sorted from PBMC into Vgamma9/Vdelta2+ and Vdelta2-negative populations for bulk analysis. TCRdb redid the clone calls on the multiplex PCR reads with CATT. Of 25,000 to 35,000 gamma-chain clones in the sample, 1.4% to 1.5% are singletons; the top ten hold approximately 20%. What was sequenced was gamma-delta T cells from blood. The receptors were gathered from a pool of human donors (malaria-infected and uninfected, not separated).

To note about this clone: Translating this DNA gives a protein that differs at residue 5 from the TCRdb one, which belongs to a much larger clone; a read error is likely, and the protein shown is this translation. The sample contains more than one DNA sequence encoding this CDR3. V gene TRGV9 combines with J gene TRGJ1 or TRGJ2. No J gene is reported in TCRdb; it was inferred here by comparing the DNA with germline. CDR3 length: 13 amino acids. V lost 5 bases, J lost 7 bases, and 11 bases stayed unmatched. The V gene's germline CDR1 is GITISATS and CDR2 ISYDGTV (reference sequence). CDR3 nucleotide sequence: TGTGCCTTGTGGGGGGCCCCCTTGTATAAGAAACTCTTT. Its protein product is CALWGAPLYKKLF.

Only a few counts were recorded for this clone. TCRdb lists the protein of a much larger clone for this DNA, which differs at residue 9, so this is likely a read error; the protein given here is translated from the DNA itself. This chain joins TRGV9 and TRGJP. TCRdb leaves out the J gene; it was filled in here by matching the DNA to germline. Germline V lookup: CDR1 GITISATS, CDR2 ISYDGTV (reference sequence). This CDR3 has 18 amino acids. V lost 2 bases to trimming and J lost 6 bases; unmatched junction nucleotides: 10. CDR3 residues: CALWEGTPRELGKKIKVF. CDR3 DNA sequence: TGTGCCTTGTGGGAGGGCACCCCTCGAGAGTTGGGCAAAAAAATCAAGGTATTT.

This clone was counted many times. The chain recombines TRGV8 with TRGJP2. CDR1 VENAVY and CDR2 YDSYNSRV come from the germline V gene. CDR3 size: 13 residues. Germline trimming cut 6 bases from V and 1 base from J; bases unmatched to any gene: 2. Written as DNA, the CDR3 is TGTGCCACCTGGATTAGTAGTGATTGGATCAAGACGTTT. Its protein product is CATWISSDWIKTF.

This clone was detected many times. TCRdb records a much larger clone's protein for this DNA, with a difference at residue 8 that likely arises from a read error; the protein given is the translation of the DNA. No J gene call was made, and the V gene is TRGV4. This CDR3 spans 10 amino acids. Germline CDR1 is EGSTGY and CDR2 is YDSYTSSV. This CDR3 is CATWEHKRLF. DNA for the CDR3: TGTGCCACCTGGGAGCATAAGAGACTCTTT.

This clone was counted only a few times. The mismatch at residue 11 between this DNA's translation and the TCRdb protein of a much larger clone likely reflects a read error; the protein shown is translated from the DNA. The CDR3 sequence: CALWEPPNYYEKLF. The DNA for the CDR3 is TGTGCCTTGTGGGAGCCTCCGAATTATTATGAGAAACTCTTT. V and J are TRGV9 and TRGJ1 or TRGJ2. TCRdb leaves out the J gene; it was filled in here by matching the DNA to germline. This CDR3 has 14 residues. The germline V gene encodes CDR1 GITISATS and CDR2 ISYDGTV (reference sequence).

In this sample, this clone turned up many times. This DNA's translation and the protein TCRdb lists, from a much larger clone, do not match at residue 3, likely due to a read error; the protein shown is translated from the DNA. The chain employs TRGV5 and TRGJ1 or TRGJ2. The J gene, missing from TCRdb, was assigned here through DNA to germline matching. Per the germline V gene, CDR1 is VINAFY and CDR2 is YDVSNSKD. There are 14 residues in the CDR3. The CDR3 region has the DNA TGTGCCATCTGGGACAGGCCAGGTAGTTATAAGAAACTCTTT. It encodes CAIWDRPGSYKKLF.

This clone was detected many times. CDR3 bases: TGTGCCTTGTGGGAGGTGCTGTCCCAAGAGTTGGGCAAAAAAATCAAGGTATTT. The encoded protein is CALWEVLSQELGKKIKVF. The chain joins TRGV9 to TRGJP. This CDR3 is built from 18 residues. J was trimmed by 4 bases and V by 0 bases; bases with no gene match: 6. Germline values: CDR1 GITISATS, CDR2 ISYDGTV (reference sequence).

On this clone itself: The amino acid sequence in TCRdb belongs to a much larger clone and departs from this DNA's translation at residue 4, likely a sequencing read error; the sequence shown is translated from the DNA. Other DNA sequences in this sample translate to the same CDR3. The rearrangement uses TRGV9 and TRGJ1 or TRGJ2. TCRdb is silent on the J gene; assignment here came from matching the DNA to germline. Germline assignment: CDR1 GITISATS and CDR2 ISYDGTV (reference sequence). The V and J ends lost 7 bases and 7 bases, in that order; junction bases with no gene match: 13. The CDR3 consists of 13 residues. As DNA, the CDR3 is TGTGCCTTGTGCGACTCCCCGTGGTATAAGAAACTCTTT. As protein: CALCDSPWYKKLF.

Details on this clone: The TCRdb record carries a much larger clone's protein, which differs from this DNA's translation at residue 9; a read error is the likely cause, and the protein listed here is the DNA translation. No J gene was named, though the V gene is TRGV8. This CDR3 has 11 residues. CDR1 and CDR2 (germline): VENAVY, YDSYNSRV. The DNA for the CDR3 is TGTGCCACCTGGGATCCCCGTGGTGAACTCTTT. Protein product: CATWDPRGELF.

A note on this clone: With a far larger clone one base away, a read error is the likely cause. Other DNA sequences in the same sample also yield this CDR3. The gene calls are TRGV3 and TRGJP2. This CDR3 spans 15 amino acids. V lost 0 bases to trimming and J lost 2 bases; unmatched junction nucleotides: 3. Germline loops: CDR1 VTNTFY, CDR2 YDVSTARD (reference sequence). The DNA for the CDR3 is TGTGCCACCTGGGACAGGCTCAGTAGTGATTGGATCAAGACGTTT. Translation gives CATWDRLSSDWIKTF.

The table lists this clone with a few counts. Just one base apart from a much larger clone, this may be a read error. The V gene was identified as TRGV4, while no J gene was called. This CDR3 is 13 amino acids long. From germline, CDR1 is EGSTGY and CDR2 YDSYTSSV. CDR3: CATWDGLYYKKLF. The CDR3 DNA sequence: TGTGCCACCTGGGATGGCCTTTATTATAAAAAACTCTTT.

This clone turned up a few times. TCRdb records a much larger clone's protein for this DNA, with a difference at residue 13 that likely arises from a read error; the protein given is the translation of the DNA. The rearrangement links TRGV9 to TRGJP. The CDR3 spans 18 residues. Germline CDR1 GITISATS, CDR2 ISYDGTV (reference sequence). The CDR3 bases are TGTGCCTTGTGGGAGGTGCAAGCCGAAGAGTTGGGCAACAAAATCAAGGTATTT. Protein product: CALWEVQAEELGNKIKVF.

Turning to this clone: A far larger clone is one nucleotide away, so this likely arose from a read error. This sample also contains other DNA sequences that code for the same CDR3. The V and J genes are TRGV9 and TRGJP. The J gene, not given by TCRdb, was assigned here from a germline match of the nucleotide sequence. CDR1 GITISATS and CDR2 ISYDGTV come from the germline V gene (reference sequence). The CDR3 extends over 13 amino acids. J lost 6 bases, V lost 12 bases, and 5 bases had no gene match. The CDR3 is CAQGELGKKIKVF. Here the CDR3 DNA reads TGTGCCCAGGGAGAGTTGGGCAAAAAAATCAAGGTATTT.

On this clone itself: TCRdb assigns this DNA the protein of a much larger clone, which departs from its translation at residue 8; this likely reflects a read error, and the protein shown comes from translating the DNA. The chain is built from TRGV2 and TRGJ1 or TRGJ2. TCRdb gives no J gene; it was assigned here by matching the DNA to germline. The germline CDR1 and CDR2 sequences are EGSNGY and YDSYNSKV. The V and J ends lost 0 bases and 7 bases, in that order; junction bases with no gene match: 9. The CDR3 runs to 14 residues. The DNA of the CDR3 is TGTGCCACCTGGGACGGGCCATCCGAGTATAAGAAACTCTTT. Protein product: CATWDGPSEYKKLF.

In the case of this clone: This DNA's translation and the protein TCRdb lists, from a much larger clone, do not match at residue 7, likely due to a read error; the protein shown is translated from the DNA. This chain joins TRGV9 and TRGJP. Here the J gene was assigned by germline matching of the DNA, as TCRdb has none. The trim removed 2 bases at V and 4 bases at J, leaving 5 bases unmatched. Germline V gene sequence: CDR1 GITISATS, CDR2 ISYDGTV (reference sequence). CDR3 length equals 17 residues. The CDR3: CALWEGLQELGKKIKVF. CDR3 DNA sequence: TGTGCCTTGTGGGAGGGACTCCAAGAGTTGGGCAAAAAAATCAAGGTATTT.

This clone occurred a few times. The amino acid sequence in TCRdb belongs to a much larger clone and departs from this DNA's translation at residue 12, likely a sequencing read error; the sequence shown is translated from the DNA. The rearrangement uses TRGV9 and TRGJP. The J gene, missing from TCRdb, was assigned here through DNA to germline matching. The CDR3 is 18 residues long. CDR1 is GITISATS, CDR2 ISYDGTV, per germline (reference sequence). The CDR3 DNA sequence: TGTGCCTTGTGGGAGGTGCATGGAGGAGAGTTGGACAAAAAAATCAAGGTATTT. It translates to CALWEVHGGELDKKIKVF.

Worth noting for this clone: The protein TCRdb gives is from a much larger clone and does not agree with this DNA's translation at residue 5, likely a read error; the protein shown here comes from the DNA. The CDR3 nucleotides read TGTGCCTTGTGGGGGGGCTTAACGAAAGAGTTGGGCAAAAAAATCAAGGTATTT. This sequence encodes CALWGGLTKELGKKIKVF. The chain couples TRGV9 to TRGJP. The CDR3 is 18 amino acids. CDR1 GITISATS and CDR2 ISYDGTV come from the germline V gene (reference sequence). Trimming at V came to 5 bases and at J to 5 bases, leaving 12 bases not matched to a gene.

This clone has at least ten counts. It is likely a read error: a sequence one base away is far more abundant. Different DNA sequences within this sample yield the same CDR3. The V gene is TRGV9, the J gene TRGJ1 or TRGJ2. TCRdb lists no J gene, so it was determined here by aligning the DNA to germline. CDR1 and CDR2 (germline): GITISATS, ISYDGTV (reference sequence). The CDR3 covers 14 residues. CDR3 DNA: TGCGCCTTGTGGGAGAGGACGAATTATTATAAGAAACTCTTT. It translates to CALWERTNYYKKLF.

This clone was detected only a few times. A far more abundant clone sits one base away, making this likely a read error. V gene TRGV4 combines with J gene TRGJ1 or TRGJ2. Here the J gene was assigned by germline matching of the DNA, as TCRdb has none. This CDR3 contains 12 residues. Looked up from germline, CDR1 is EGSTGY and CDR2 is YDSYTSSV. CDR3 nucleotide sequence: TGTGCCACCTGGGTCCATTACTATAAGAAACTCTTT. Translation gives CATWVHYYKKLF.

This clone occurred a few times. This likely traces to a read error, being one base from a far larger clone. Other nucleotide sequences in the sample specify the same CDR3. The rearrangement uses TRGV9 and TRGJP. Here the J gene came from matching the DNA to germline, since TCRdb omits it. The germline gives CDR1 GITISATS, CDR2 ISYDGTV (reference sequence). CDR3 size: 17 residues. The CDR3 loop is CALWEDHTGLGKKIKVF. CDR3 DNA sequence: TGTGCCTTGTGGGAGGATCACACAGGGTTGGGTAAAAAAATCAAGGTATTT.

The table lists this clone with a few counts. TCRdb's protein for this DNA is that of a much larger clone and differs from the translation at residue 7, likely a read error; the protein shown is the DNA translation. Other DNA variants within this sample encode the same CDR3. The genes are TRGV9 and TRGJ1 or TRGJ2. TCRdb does not report a J gene; here it was assigned by matching the DNA to germline references. The CDR3 spans 13 residues. CDR1 and CDR2 from the germline V gene are GITISATS and ISYDGTV (reference sequence). The trim removed 0 bases at V and 7 bases at J, leaving 6 bases unmatched. As DNA, the CDR3 is TGTGCCTTGTGGGAGGTGCGTGGATATAAGAAACTCTTT. It encodes CALWEVRGYKKLF.